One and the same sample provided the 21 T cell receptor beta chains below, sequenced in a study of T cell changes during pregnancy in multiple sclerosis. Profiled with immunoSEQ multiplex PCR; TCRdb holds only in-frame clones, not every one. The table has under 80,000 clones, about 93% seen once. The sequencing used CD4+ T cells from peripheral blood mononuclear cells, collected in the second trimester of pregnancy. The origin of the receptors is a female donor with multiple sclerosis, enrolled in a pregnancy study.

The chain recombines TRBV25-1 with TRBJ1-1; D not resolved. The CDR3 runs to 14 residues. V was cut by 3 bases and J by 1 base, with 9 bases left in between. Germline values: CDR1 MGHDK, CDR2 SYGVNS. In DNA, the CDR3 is TGTGCCAGCAGTGAGAGGGTCGGGAACACTGAAGCTTTCTTT. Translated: CASSERVGNTEAFF.

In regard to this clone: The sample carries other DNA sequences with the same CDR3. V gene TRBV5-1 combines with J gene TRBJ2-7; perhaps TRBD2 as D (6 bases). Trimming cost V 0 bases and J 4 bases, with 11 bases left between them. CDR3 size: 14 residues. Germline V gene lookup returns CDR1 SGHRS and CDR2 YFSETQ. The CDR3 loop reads CASSLVPGSYEQYF. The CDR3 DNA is TGCGCCAGCAGCTTGGTCCCCGGGAGTTACGAGCAGTACTTC.

CDR3 nucleotides: TGTGCCAGCAGTCACGGACAGGGCGTCACCTTC. Its translation: CASSHGQGVTF. The chain is built from TRBV28 and TRBJ1-2; 8 positions match TRBD1. CDR1 is MDHEN, CDR2 SYDVKM, per germline. The CDR3 has 11 residues. Trimming cost V 5 bases and J 13 bases; bases outside gene matches: 6.

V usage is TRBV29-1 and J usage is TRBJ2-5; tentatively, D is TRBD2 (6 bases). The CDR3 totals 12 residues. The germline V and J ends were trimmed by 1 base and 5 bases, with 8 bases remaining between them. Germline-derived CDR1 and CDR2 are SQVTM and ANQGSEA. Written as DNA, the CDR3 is TGCAGCGTTGAAGGGGCGGGGGAGACCCAGTACTTC. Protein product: CSVEGAGETQYF.

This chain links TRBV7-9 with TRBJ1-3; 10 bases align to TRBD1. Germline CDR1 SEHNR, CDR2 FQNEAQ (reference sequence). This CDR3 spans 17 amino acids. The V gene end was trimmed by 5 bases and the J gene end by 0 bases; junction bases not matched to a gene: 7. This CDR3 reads CASSLTTGGPSGNTIYF. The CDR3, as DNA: TGTGCCAGCAGCCTTACGACAGGGGGCCCCTCTGGAAACACCATATATTTT.

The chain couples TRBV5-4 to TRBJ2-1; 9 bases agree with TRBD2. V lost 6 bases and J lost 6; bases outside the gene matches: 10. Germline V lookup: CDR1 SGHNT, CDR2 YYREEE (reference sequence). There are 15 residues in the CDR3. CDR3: CASTSAGGLGNEQFF. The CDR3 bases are TGTGCCAGCACCTCAGCGGGAGGTTTGGGCAATGAGCAGTTCTTC.

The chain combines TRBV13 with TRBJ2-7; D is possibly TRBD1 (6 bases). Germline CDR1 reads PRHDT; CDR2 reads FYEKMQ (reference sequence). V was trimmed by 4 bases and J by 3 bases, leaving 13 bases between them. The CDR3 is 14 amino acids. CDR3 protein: CASSYRDILYEQYF. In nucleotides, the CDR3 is TGTGCCAGCAGCTACCGGGACATCCTCTACGAGCAGTACTTC.

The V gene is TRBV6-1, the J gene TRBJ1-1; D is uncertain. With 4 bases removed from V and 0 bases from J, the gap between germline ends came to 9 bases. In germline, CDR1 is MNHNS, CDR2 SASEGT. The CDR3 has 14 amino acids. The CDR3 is CASSVGRMNTEAFF. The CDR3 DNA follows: TGTGCCAGCAGTGTAGGCAGGATGAACACTGAAGCTTTCTTT.

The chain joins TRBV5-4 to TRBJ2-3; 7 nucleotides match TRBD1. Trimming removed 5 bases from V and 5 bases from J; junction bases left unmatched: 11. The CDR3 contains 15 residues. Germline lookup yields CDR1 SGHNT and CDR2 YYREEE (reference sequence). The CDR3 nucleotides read TGTGCCAGCAGTTCACAGGGGAATTTCGTAGATACGCAGTATTTT. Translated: CASSSQGNFVDTQYF.

The CDR3 DNA follows: TGTGCCAGCGGGGAGACAGGGCGTTATGAAAAACTGTTTTTT. Residues: CASGETGRYEKLFF. The genes are TRBV2 and TRBJ1-4, with TRBD1 matching over 7 bases. Germline lookup yields CDR1 SNHLY and CDR2 FYNNEI. CDR3 length: 14 amino acids. V gave up 8 bases and J gave up 6 bases; unmatched junction bases: 9.

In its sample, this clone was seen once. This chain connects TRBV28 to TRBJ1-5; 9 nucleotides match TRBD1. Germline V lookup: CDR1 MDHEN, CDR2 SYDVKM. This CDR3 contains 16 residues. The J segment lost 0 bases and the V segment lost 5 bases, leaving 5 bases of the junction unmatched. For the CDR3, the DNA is TGTGCCAGCAGTCCCGGGACAGGGTTTAGCAATCAGCCCCAGCATTTT. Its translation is CASSPGTGFSNQPQHF.

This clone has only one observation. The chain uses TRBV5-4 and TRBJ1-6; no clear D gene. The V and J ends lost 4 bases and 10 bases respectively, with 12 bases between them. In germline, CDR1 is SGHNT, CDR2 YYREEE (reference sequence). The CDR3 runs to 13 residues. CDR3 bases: TGTGCCAGCAGCCGAGGGTCGGACTCACCCCTCCACTTT. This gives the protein CASSRGSDSPLHF.

The CDR3 loop reads CASMTGSRGFRYEQYF. For the CDR3, the DNA is TGTGCCAGCATGACAGGTTCTAGGGGGTTTCGCTACGAGCAGTACTTC. The chain employs TRBV28 and TRBJ2-7; D is perhaps TRBD1 (6 bases). The CDR3 is 16 amino acids. The germline V gene has CDR1 MDHEN and CDR2 SYDVKM. Trimming took 7 bases from V and 3 from J, leaving 22 bases between them.

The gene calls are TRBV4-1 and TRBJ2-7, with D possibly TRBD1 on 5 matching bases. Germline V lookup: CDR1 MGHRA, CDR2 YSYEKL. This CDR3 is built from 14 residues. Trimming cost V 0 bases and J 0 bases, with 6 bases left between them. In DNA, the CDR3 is TGCGCCAGCAGCCAAGAAGGGGTCTCCTACGAGCAGTACTTC. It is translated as CASSQEGVSYEQYF.

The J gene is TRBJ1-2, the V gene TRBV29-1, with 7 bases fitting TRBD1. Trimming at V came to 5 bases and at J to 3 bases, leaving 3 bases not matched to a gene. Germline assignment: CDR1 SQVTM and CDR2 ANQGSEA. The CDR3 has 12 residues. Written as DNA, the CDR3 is TGCAGCGTTCGACAGGGCGACTATGGCTACACCTTC. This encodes CSVRQGDYGYTF.

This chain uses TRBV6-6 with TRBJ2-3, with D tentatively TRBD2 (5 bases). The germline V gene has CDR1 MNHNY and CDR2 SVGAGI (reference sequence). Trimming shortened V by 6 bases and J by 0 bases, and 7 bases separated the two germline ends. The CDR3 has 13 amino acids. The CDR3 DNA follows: TGTGCCAGCAGAGCGGCTAGCACAGATACGCAGTATTTT. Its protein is CASRAASTDTQYF.

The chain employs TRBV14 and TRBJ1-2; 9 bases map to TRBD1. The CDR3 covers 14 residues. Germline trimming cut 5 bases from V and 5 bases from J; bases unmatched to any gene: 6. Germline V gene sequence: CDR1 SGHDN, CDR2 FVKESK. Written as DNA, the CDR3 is TGTGCCAGCAGCTACAAGGACAGGGGATATGGCTACACCTTC. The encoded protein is CASSYKDRGYGYTF.

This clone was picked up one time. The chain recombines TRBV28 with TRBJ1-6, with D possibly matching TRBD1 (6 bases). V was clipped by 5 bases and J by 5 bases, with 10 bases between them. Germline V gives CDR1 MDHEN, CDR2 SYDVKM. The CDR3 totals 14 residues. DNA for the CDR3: TGTGCCAGCAGTACAGGGATACATAATTCACCCCTCCACTTT. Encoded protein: CASSTGIHNSPLHF. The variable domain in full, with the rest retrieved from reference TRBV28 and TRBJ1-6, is DVKVTQSSRYLVKRTGEKVFLECVQDMDHENMFWYRQDPGLGLRLIYFSYDVKMKEKGDIPEGYSVSREKKERFSLILESASTNQTSMYLCASSTGIHNSPLHFGNGTRLTVT.

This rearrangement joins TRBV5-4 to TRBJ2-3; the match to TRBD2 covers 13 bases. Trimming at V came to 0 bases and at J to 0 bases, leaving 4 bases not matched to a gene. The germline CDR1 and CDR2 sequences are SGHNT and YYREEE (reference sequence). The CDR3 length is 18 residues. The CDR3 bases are TGTGCCAGCAGCTTGGGGACTAGCGGGGGATCCAGCACAGATACGCAGTATTTT. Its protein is CASSLGTSGGSSTDTQYF.

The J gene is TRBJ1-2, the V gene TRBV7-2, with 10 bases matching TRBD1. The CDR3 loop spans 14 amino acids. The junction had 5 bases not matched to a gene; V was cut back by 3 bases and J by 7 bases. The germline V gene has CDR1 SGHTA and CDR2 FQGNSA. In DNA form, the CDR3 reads TGTGCCAGCAGCTTCGACAGGGGGCTGTCTGGCTACACCTTC. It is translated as CASSFDRGLSGYTF.

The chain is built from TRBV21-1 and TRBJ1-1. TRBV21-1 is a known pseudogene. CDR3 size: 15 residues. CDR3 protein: CASSNGRVWGTEAFF. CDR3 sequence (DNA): TGTGCCAGCAGCAATGGGAGGGTTTGGGGCACTGAAGCTTTCTTT.